The entry below describes one T cell receptor (beta chain). V dropped 2 bases and J dropped 9; count of bases not matched to a gene: 6. The CDR3 is 14 residues long. Germline lookup yields CDR1 MNHEY and CDR2 SVGAGI. The data were taken from a study of blood T cell repertoires in COVID-19. Study at large: Acute and convalescent COVID-19 specimens originated in the United States, Italy and Spain. From T cells, B-cell-depleted T cells, or PBMCs came the material, which was cDNA or gDNA.

Authors' methods: Reference gene primer amplification in the assay estimated nucleated cell counts. Sequencing used immunoSEQ multiplex PCR; TCRdb keeps in-frame clones, though not all of them. V and J calls plus clone size are reproduced from that table; the DNA served to infer D and trimming. The table has some 200,000 clones, 80% to 85% seen once. This TCR derives from an elderly woman with active or convalescent COVID-19. This chain joins TRBV6-5 and TRBJ2-5, with 10 positions matching TRBD2. Sequenced material: peripheral blood. Written as DNA, the CDR3 is TGTGCCAGCAGTTACGGAGCTAGCGGGGGCCCCCAGTACTTC. Its translation is CASSYGASGGPQYF.